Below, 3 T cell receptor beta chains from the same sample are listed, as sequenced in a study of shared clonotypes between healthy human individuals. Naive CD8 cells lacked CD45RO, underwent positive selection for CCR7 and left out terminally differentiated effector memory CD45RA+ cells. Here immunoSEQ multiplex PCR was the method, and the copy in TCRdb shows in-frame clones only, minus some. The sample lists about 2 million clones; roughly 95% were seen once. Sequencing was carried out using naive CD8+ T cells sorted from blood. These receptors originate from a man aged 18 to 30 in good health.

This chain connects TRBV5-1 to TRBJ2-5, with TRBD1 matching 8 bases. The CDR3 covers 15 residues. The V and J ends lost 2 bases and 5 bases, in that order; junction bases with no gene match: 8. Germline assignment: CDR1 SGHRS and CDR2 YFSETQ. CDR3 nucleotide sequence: TGCGCCAGCAGCTTATACGGACAGGGTTCGGAGACCCAGTACTTC. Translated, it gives CASSLYGQGSETQYF.

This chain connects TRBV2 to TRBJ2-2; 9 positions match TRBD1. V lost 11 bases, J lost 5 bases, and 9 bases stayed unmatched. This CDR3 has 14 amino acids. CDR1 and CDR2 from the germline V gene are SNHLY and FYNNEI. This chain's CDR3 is CAGETGGITGELFF. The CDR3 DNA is TGTGCCGGAGAGACAGGGGGGATAACCGGGGAGCTGTTTTTT.

CDR3 residues: CASRVPDNEQFF. CDR3 bases: TGCGCCAGCAGGGTACCGGACAATGAGCAGTTCTTC. The rearrangement links TRBV10-2 to TRBJ2-1, with D unclear. The CDR3 contains 12 residues. Trimming left V 6 bases short and J 5 bases short, with 8 bases between. The V gene's germline CDR1 is WSHSY and CDR2 SAAADI.